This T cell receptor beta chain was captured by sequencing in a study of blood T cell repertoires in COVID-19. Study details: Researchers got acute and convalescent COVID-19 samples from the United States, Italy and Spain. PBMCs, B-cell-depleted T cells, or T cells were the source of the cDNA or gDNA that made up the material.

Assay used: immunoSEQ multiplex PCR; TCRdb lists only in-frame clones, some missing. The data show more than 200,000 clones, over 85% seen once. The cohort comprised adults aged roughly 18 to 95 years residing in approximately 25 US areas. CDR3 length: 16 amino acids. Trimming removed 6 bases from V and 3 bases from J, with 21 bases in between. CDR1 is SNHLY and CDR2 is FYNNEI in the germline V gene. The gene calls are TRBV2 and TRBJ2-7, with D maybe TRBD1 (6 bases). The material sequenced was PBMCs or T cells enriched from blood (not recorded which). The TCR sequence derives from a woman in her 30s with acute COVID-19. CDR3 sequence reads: CASRLNRDTNVYEQYF. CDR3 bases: TGTGCCAGCAGGCTCAACCGGGACACCAACGTCTACGAGCAGTACTTC. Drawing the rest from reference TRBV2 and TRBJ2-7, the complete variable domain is EPEVTQTPSHQVTQMGQEVILRCVPISNHLYFYWYRQILGQKVEFLVSFYNNEISEKSEIFDDQFSVERPDGSNFTLKIRSTKLEDSAMYFCASRLNRDTNVYEQYFGPGTRLTVT.